This T cell receptor beta chain came from a study of T cell responses to AZD1222 COVID-19 vaccine. Study findings and constraints: All repertoire sampling was performed exclusively after the peak T cell response. Spike regions recognized by vaccine-associated CD4 TCRs spanned the protein, led by 160-218 and 743-854. Clonal diversity was possibly underestimated, and white British individuals and females predominated among donors.

CDR1 and CDR2 from the germline V gene are SGHRS and YFSETQ. The CDR3 is made up of 13 amino acids. Trimming took 3 bases from V and 8 from J; bases not matched to a gene: 3. Assay: immunoSEQ multiplex PCR; the TCRdb copy retains only in-frame clones and omits some. Of around 140,000 clones listed, approximately 90% are singletons. This clone was observed a single time. What it binds is unknown. The receptor comes from an adult in good health. The V call is TRBV5-1, the J call TRBJ1-2, with 11 bases matching TRBD1. The starting material was peripheral blood, obtained on day 0 of AZD1222 vaccination. CDR3 amino acids: CASSWDRGDGYTF. The CDR3, as DNA: TGCGCCAGCAGCTGGGACAGGGGGGACGGCTACACCTTC.